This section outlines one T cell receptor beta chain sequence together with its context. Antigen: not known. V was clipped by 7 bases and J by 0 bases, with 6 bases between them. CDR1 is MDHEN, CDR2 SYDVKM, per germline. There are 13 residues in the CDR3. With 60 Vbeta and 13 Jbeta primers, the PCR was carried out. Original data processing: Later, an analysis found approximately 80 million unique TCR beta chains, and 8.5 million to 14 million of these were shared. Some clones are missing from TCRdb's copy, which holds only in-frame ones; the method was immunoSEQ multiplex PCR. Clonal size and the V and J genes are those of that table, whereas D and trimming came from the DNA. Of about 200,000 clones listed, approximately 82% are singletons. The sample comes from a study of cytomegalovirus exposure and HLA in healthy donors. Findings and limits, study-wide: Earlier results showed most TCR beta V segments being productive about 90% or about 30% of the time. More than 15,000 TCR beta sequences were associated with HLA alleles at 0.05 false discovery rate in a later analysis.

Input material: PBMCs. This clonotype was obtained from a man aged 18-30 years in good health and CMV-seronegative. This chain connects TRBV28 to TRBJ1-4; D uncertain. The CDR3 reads CASTFSTNEKLFF. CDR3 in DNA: TGTGCCAGCACCTTCTCAACTAATGAAAAACTGTTTTTT. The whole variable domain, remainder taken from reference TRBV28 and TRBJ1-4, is DVKVTQSSRYLVKRTGEKVFLECVQDMDHENMFWYRQDPGLGLRLIYFSYDVKMKEKGDIPEGYSVSREKKERFSLILESASTNQTSMYLCASTFSTNEKLFFGSGTQLSVL.